This TCR beta chain was retrieved from a study of persistence of HIV-infected CD4 T cells. Stimulation used 7.5 to 10 ug/mL lysate from CMV-infected fibroblasts. CD40L-negative CD69-negative CD45RO-high memory CD4+ T cells were sorted as populations depleted of antigen-responding cells. To note about this clone: Antigen unknown.

This CDR3 spans 14 amino acids. Germline V lookup: CDR1 MDHEN, CDR2 SYDVKM. J gave up 3 bases and V 6 bases, and 6 bases lay outside the gene matches. The immunoSEQ assay was version 4, run in survey mode. Data came from immunoSEQ multiplex PCR; TCRdb stores just in-frame clones and leaves some out. The table records tens of thousands of clones, approximately 78% of them present only once. The chain couples TRBV28 to TRBJ1-2, with 8 nucleotides matching TRBD1. The specimen was CD4+ T cells sorted from PBMCs after approximately 19-hour stimulation, collected from a patient who received antiretroviral therapy. The receptor was derived from an adult man with HIV who was CMV-seropositive. The CDR3 DNA reads TGTGCCAGCAGCCAGGGGGCCGGTGACTATGGCTACACCTTC. Translating it yields CASSQGAGDYGYTF.